This T cell receptor beta chain was recorded in a study of T cell changes during pregnancy in multiple sclerosis. Germline V gene data show CDR1 as SGHNT and CDR2 as YENEEA. The CDR3 is made up of 15 amino acids. V lost 6 bases, J lost 0 bases, and 12 bases lay in between. The method was immunoSEQ multiplex PCR; TCRdb's version includes in-frame clones alone and lacks a portion of them. The sample carries about 68,000 clones, roughly 92% recorded once. This clone has only a few counts. The TCR originated in a female donor in good health, enrolled as a control in a pregnancy study. Sequenced material: peripheral blood, taken after pregnancy. The rearrangement links TRBV11-3 to TRBJ1-3; tentatively, D is TRBD1 (5 bases). Written as DNA, the CDR3 is TGTGCCAGCAGTCAAGGGGCACCCTCTGGAAACACCATATATTTT. It specifies CASSQGAPSGNTIYF.